These 28 T cell receptor beta chains were sequenced from one sample in a study of CD8 T cells in Susac syndrome. RNA amounts of roughly 0.5 to 1 ug underwent reverse transcription with random hexamers. TCRdb re-derived calls from the immunoSEQ multiplex PCR reads in MiXCR, one entry per CDR3 protein. The sample yields over 150,000 distinct CDR3 sequences, approximately 94% seen once. The source material was CD4+ T cells from PBMCs. Receptor source: a human donor with multiple sclerosis.

This clonotype was seen just once. The rearrangement joins TRBV6-2 or TRBV6-3 to TRBJ2-5; 13 bases agree with TRBD2. This CDR3 is 16 amino acids long. Looked up from germline, CDR1 is MNHEY and CDR2 is SVGEGT. V lost 6 bases to trimming and J lost 0 bases; unmatched junction nucleotides: 4. CDR3 loop: CASSNGLAGDQETQYF. CDR3 nucleotide sequence: TGTGCCAGCAGCAATGGACTAGCGGGAGACCAAGAGACCCAGTACTTC.

The rearrangement links TRBV5-4 to TRBJ2-1; TRBD1 might be the D (6 bases). The CDR3 consists of 14 residues. Trimming left V 4 bases short and J 5 bases short, with 13 bases between. The germline V gene encodes CDR1 SGHNT and CDR2 YYREEE (reference sequence). DNA for the CDR3: TGTGCCAGCAGCCGAACAGGGCCCAACAATGAGCAGTTCTTC. Translation: CASSRTGPNNEQFF.

The CDR3 spells CSVGGGDRAVTEAFF. The CDR3 region has the DNA TGCAGCGTTGGGGGGGGAGACAGGGCGGTCACTGAAGCTTTCTTT. The genes are TRBV29-1 and TRBJ1-1, with TRBD1 matching over 7 bases. J was trimmed by 4 bases and V by 4 bases; bases with no gene match: 12. Germline CDR1 SQVTM, CDR2 ANQGSEA. This CDR3 has 15 residues.

CDR3 in DNA: TGCAGTGCTAGACGCGTAACCTACGAGCAGTACTTC. Protein: CSARRVTYEQYF. The chain combines TRBV20-1 with TRBJ2-7, with D unresolved. This CDR3 has 12 amino acids. Trimming shortened V by 2 bases and J by 2 bases, and 7 bases separated the two germline ends. The V gene's germline CDR1 is DFQATT and CDR2 SNEGSKA (reference sequence).

CDR3 loop: CASSYSARGNQPQHF. For the CDR3, the DNA is TGTGCCAGCAGTTACTCGGCCAGGGGCAATCAGCCCCAGCATTTT. This chain links TRBV6-5 with TRBJ1-5; TRBD1 might be the D (5 bases). The CDR3 has 15 amino acids. CDR1 is MNHEY, CDR2 SVGAGI, per germline. V was pared by 0 bases and J by 2 bases, with 8 bases between.

The chain is built from TRBV12-3 or TRBV12-4 and TRBJ2-3; no firm D call. Trimming removed 6 bases from V and 1 base from J, with 17 bases in between. This CDR3 region has 16 residues. The CDR3 coding sequence is TGTGCCAGCAGATCTAGACTCGTTGGGGGCACAGATACGCAGTATTTT. Translated, it gives CASRSRLVGGTDTQYF.

The chain joins TRBV7-8 to TRBJ1-6; D is possibly TRBD1 (5 bases). CDR1 and CDR2 (germline): SGHVS, FQNEAQ. The V gene lost 3 bases and the J gene lost 14 bases, with 14 bases spanning the gap. The CDR3 consists of 13 residues. CDR3: CASSLYPREALHF. The DNA for the CDR3 is TGTGCCAGCAGCTTGTACCCCAGGGAGGCCCTCCACTTT. Based on the CDR3 plus reference TRBV7-8 and TRBJ1-6, the full variable domain is GAGVSQSPRYKVAKRGQDVALRCDPISGHVSLFWYQQALGQGPEFLTYFQNEAQLDKSGLPSDRFFAERPEGSVSTLKIQRTQQEDSAVYLCASSLYPREALHFGNGTRLTVT.

The chain is built from TRBV9 and TRBJ2-3; D unclear. This CDR3 spans 17 amino acids. The V gene's germline CDR1 is SGDLS and CDR2 YYNGEE. The V end lost 4 bases, the J end lost 1 base, and 19 bases lay between the germline ends. The CDR3 is CASSSRMGSLGTDTQYF. In DNA, the CDR3 is TGTGCCAGCAGCTCGCGGATGGGATCCTTGGGCACAGATACGCAGTATTTT.

The chain combines TRBV6-5 with TRBJ2-6; D gene unclear. The CDR3 runs 14 residues. V lost 7 bases and J lost 3, with 10 bases in between. Germline V gene lookup returns CDR1 MNHEY and CDR2 SVGAGI. The DNA of the CDR3 is TGTGCCAGCACCCAAGAATATGGGGCCAACGTCCTGACTTTC. Its protein is CASTQEYGANVLTF.

CDR3 coding DNA: TGTGCCAGCAGCTTTTTGGGACTACCCTCCGAGCAGTTCTTC. Protein sequence: CASSFLGLPSEQFF. This chain links TRBV11-2 with TRBJ2-1, with 7 bases lining up with TRBD2. V lost 3 bases, J lost 10 bases, and 9 bases stayed unmatched. CDR1 and CDR2 from the germline V gene are SGHAT and FQNNGV. The CDR3 has 14 residues.

The chain uses TRBV12-3 or TRBV12-4 and TRBJ2-1; D gene ambiguous. There are 13 residues in the CDR3. Trimming removed 3 bases from V and 5 bases from J, with 8 bases in between. The DNA of the CDR3 is TGTGCCAGCAGTTTCCCCAAAAACAATGAGCAGTTCTTC. This codes for CASSFPKNNEQFF.

The chain couples TRBV6-2 or TRBV6-3 to TRBJ1-2, with D uncertain. This CDR3 comprises 12 residues. The V and J ends lost 6 bases and 5 bases respectively, with 10 bases between them. In germline, CDR1 is MNHEY, CDR2 SVGEGT. This CDR3 is CASSATWYGYTF. The CDR3 DNA reads as TGTGCCAGCAGCGCCACCTGGTATGGCTACACCTTC.

CDR3 nucleotides: TGTGCCAGCAGTGAAGCGCTGGGGACCAAAGCTTTCTTT. This sequence encodes CASSEALGTKAFF. This sequence joins TRBV2 and TRBJ1-1; a weak D match, TRBD1 (5 bases). V was trimmed by 0 bases and J by 9 bases, leaving 11 bases between them. CDR1 SNHLY and CDR2 FYNNEI come from the germline V gene. This CDR3 has 13 residues.

The chain couples TRBV29-1 to TRBJ2-5, with TRBD2 as a possible D gene (7 bases). Trimming stripped 8 bases from V and 5 bases from J, with 18 bases between. The CDR3 is made up of 13 amino acids. Germline CDR1 SQVTM, CDR2 ANQGSEA. The CDR3 nucleotides are TGCAGCTCATCCCGGGGGGCGGTGGAGACCCAGTACTTC. Protein sequence: CSSSRGAVETQYF.

This clonotype has a single count. The chain is built from TRBV20-1 and TRBJ2-1; possibly TRBD1 or TRBD2 for D (5 bases each). The V and J ends lost 4 bases and 0 bases respectively, with 13 bases between them. The CDR3 is 15 residues long. CDR1 and CDR2 from the germline V gene are DFQATT and SNEGSKA (reference sequence). The CDR3 spells CSATRDGSSYNEQFF. The CDR3 nucleotides are TGCAGTGCTACACGGGACGGAAGCTCCTACAATGAGCAGTTCTTC.

The rearrangement links TRBV9 to TRBJ2-2, with D possibly matching TRBD1 (6 bases). The CDR3 consists of 16 residues. Germline loops: CDR1 SGDLS, CDR2 YYNGEE. V lost 0 bases and J 4 bases, leaving 13 bases between the germline ends. The CDR3 DNA reads TGTGCCAGCAGCGTAGGAGGGGGACAACGCACCGGGGAGCTGTTTTTT. It specifies CASSVGGGQRTGELFF.

The chain links TRBV5-6 to TRBJ1-2; 8 bases fit TRBD1. The CDR3 covers 13 residues. From germline, CDR1 is SGHDT and CDR2 YYEEEE. Germline trimming cut 4 bases from V and 10 bases from J; bases unmatched to any gene: 9. CDR3: CASSTGTGDSYTF. The CDR3 nucleotides read TGTGCCAGCAGCACCGGGACAGGCGATTCCTACACCTTC.

The genes are TRBV12-3 or TRBV12-4 and TRBJ1-5; 7 bases are shared with TRBD1. The CDR3 totals 13 residues. V gave up 7 bases and J gave up 4 bases; unmatched junction bases: 4. The CDR3 DNA reads as TGTGCCAGCAACCCAGGGGGGAATCAGCCCCAGCATTTT. Translating gives CASNPGGNQPQHF.

J is TRBJ2-1 and V is TRBV12-3 or TRBV12-4; no clear D gene. V lost 2 bases and J lost 2, with 10 bases in between. The CDR3 runs to 15 residues. This CDR3 is CASSLRIIAYNEQFF. The CDR3 DNA sequence: TGTGCCAGCAGTTTAAGGATTATCGCCTACAATGAGCAGTTCTTC.

As for this clonotype: An end of the junction does not agree with germline; a read error may underlie this. V and J are TRBV11-2 and TRBJ2-7; a weak D match, TRBD1 (6 bases). Germline lookup yields CDR1 SGHAT and CDR2 FQNNGV. This CDR3 contains 16 residues. For the CDR3, the DNA is TGTGCCAGCAGCTTAGGTTTAACAGGGCGCACCTACAAGCAGTACTTC. This sequence encodes CASSLGLTGRTYKQYF.

This chain uses TRBV10-2 with TRBJ2-7; D could derive from TRBD1 or TRBD2 (5 bases each). CDR3 size: 12 residues. Germline-derived CDR1 and CDR2 are WSHSY and SAAADI. V was trimmed by 2 bases and J by 13 bases, leaving 15 bases between them. CDR3 amino acids: CASSEMGVSSYF. The DNA for the CDR3 is TGCGCCAGCAGTGAGATGGGGGTCTCCTCATACTTC.

The CDR3 DNA is TGTGCCAGCAGTTTATCCCCGCTCGCGGACTATGGCTACACCTTC. Protein sequence: CASSLSPLADYGYTF. The chain employs TRBV28 and TRBJ1-2; no definite D call. V dropped 1 base and J dropped 3 bases, with 12 bases sitting between them. CDR1 MDHEN and CDR2 SYDVKM come from the germline V gene. CDR3 length equals 15 residues.

The chain joins TRBV5-1 to TRBJ2-5; maybe TRBD2 (7 bases). Trimming removed 4 bases at V and 2 bases at J, with 18 bases between. Germline CDR1 is SGHRS and CDR2 is YFSETQ. This CDR3 is 16 amino acids long. As DNA, the CDR3 is TGCGCCAGCAGCCCAATTCGTGCGGGGGCACAAGAGACCCAGTACTTC. Amino acids: CASSPIRAGAQETQYF.

Written as DNA, the CDR3 is TGTGCCAGCAGCGCCAGTGGGGTAAGCACAGATACGCAGTATTTT. Amino acids: CASSASGVSTDTQYF. The gene calls are TRBV9 and TRBJ2-3; unclear D gene. The CDR3 is 15 residues long. The germline CDR1 and CDR2 sequences are SGDLS and YYNGEE. The V end was cut by 3 bases, the J end by 0 bases, with 11 bases between.

The rearrangement links TRBV5-4 to TRBJ1-1; D not certain. The V end lost 0 bases, the J end lost 8 bases, and 11 bases lay between the germline ends. Germline lookup yields CDR1 SGHNT and CDR2 YYREEE (reference sequence). This CDR3 is built from 13 residues. CDR3 in DNA: TGTGCCAGCAGCTTGGAGGGAGGGTTAGAAGCTTTCTTT. It codes for CASSLEGGLEAFF.

The chain has TRBV2 and TRBJ2-7; 13 nucleotides align to TRBD2. The V gene's germline CDR1 is SNHLY and CDR2 FYNNEI. The CDR3 extends over 14 amino acids. V trimming: 6 bases; J trimming: 3 bases; junction bases outside the gene matches: 2. The CDR3 DNA is TGTGCCAGCAGGGGGACTAGCGGGATCTACGAGCAGTACTTC. Translating it yields CASRGTSGIYEQYF. Looking up the rest from reference TRBV2 and TRBJ2-7 gives the full variable domain: EPEVTQTPSHQVTQMGQEVILRCVPISNHLYFYWYRQILGQKVEFLVSFYNNEISEKSEIFDDQFSVERPDGSNFTLKIRSTKLEDSAMYFCASRGTSGIYEQYFGPGTRLTVT.

This clonotype was detected once. The chain is built from TRBV7-2 and TRBJ2-5, with 9 bases fitting TRBD1. The CDR3 length is 14 residues. V lost 5 bases and J lost 4; bases outside the gene matches: 5. The germline CDR1 and CDR2 sequences are SGHTA and FQGNSA. The chain's CDR3 is CASSTGQGRETQYF. CDR3 nucleotide sequence: TGTGCCAGCAGCACGGGACAGGGAAGAGAGACCCAGTACTTC.

This clonotype was seen a single time. The chain employs TRBV30 and TRBJ2-5; TRBD1 might be the D (5 bases). CDR3 length equals 13 residues. Germline V gene data show CDR1 as GTSNPN and CDR2 as SVGIG (reference sequence). Trimming took off 0 bases at V and 5 bases at J, with 10 bases between the two ends. CDR3 region: CAWSVTGGETQYF. The CDR3 bases are TGTGCCTGGAGTGTCACAGGTGGGGAGACCCAGTACTTC. Complete variable domain (other parts from reference TRBV30 and TRBJ2-5): SQTIHQWPATLVQPVGSPLSLECTVEGTSNPNLYWYRQAAGRGLQLLFYSVGIGQISSEVPQNLSASRPQDRQFILSSKKLLLSDSGFYLCAWSVTGGETQYFGPGTRLLVL.